This T cell receptor (beta chain) was sequenced in a study of blood T cells in healthy people across ages. Overall study results and limits: Long-lived donors had more naive CD4+ cells and higher diversity than aged donors. While age rose, TCR beta diversity per million T cells dropped in a roughly linear way.

Germline CDR1 and CDR2: SEHNR and FQNEAQ (reference sequence). The CDR3 is made up of 13 amino acids. With 1 base removed from V and 6 bases from J, the gap between germline ends came to 7 bases. A second roughly 7 to 12 cycle PCR used barcoded and J-beta primers. Every cDNA was tagged by a template-switch adaptor with 12 random nucleotides. Every sample gave at least 2.5 million paired-end reads containing CDR3. TCRdb re-derived calls from the 5' RACE reads in MiXCR, one entry per CDR3 protein. The sample yields about 1.1 million distinct CDR3 sequences, 35% to 40% seen once. This clonotype was picked up a small number of times. The antigen is undetermined.

Sequences were obtained from blood. This chain joins TRBV7-9 and TRBJ1-5; D uncertain. The receptor was isolated from a man aged 18 to 29 in good health. In DNA form, the CDR3 reads TGTGCCAGCAGCTTAGATTGGACTCAGCCCCAGCATTTT. Amino acids: CASSLDWTQPQHF.